This T cell receptor (beta chain) is drawn from a study of OX40 agonist ivuxolimab in advanced cancers. Assay used: immunoSEQ multiplex PCR; TCRdb lists only in-frame clones, some missing. The profile shows tens of thousands of clones, roughly 86% of them singletons. Trimming removed 7 bases from V and 3 bases from J, with 8 bases in between. CDR3 length: 11 amino acids. CDR1 is SGHRS, CDR2 YFSETQ, per germline. This TCR was recovered from an adult with an advanced solid tumor such as melanoma, head and neck, liver or kidney cancer. The sample consisted of CD4+ or CD8+ T cells sorted from blood, taken in a trial of the OX40 agonist ivuxolimab. The V call is TRBV5-1, the J call TRBJ2-7; D is perhaps TRBD1 (5 bases). CDR3 sequence (DNA): TGCGCCAGCGGGGCAGACTACGAGCAGTACTTC. Translation: CASGADYEQYF.